Following are 8 T cell receptor beta chains from one sample sequenced in a study of blood T cell repertoires in COVID-19. Measured with immunoSEQ multiplex PCR; TCRdb has only the in-frame clones, and not every one. This table has some 110,000 clones, about two thirds appearing once. Sample: peripheral blood. Receptors were obtained from a human donor with acute or convalescent COVID-19. The donor label of this sample is uncertain.

The V call is TRBV5-1, the J call TRBJ1-2; 7 nucleotides line up with TRBD1. The CDR3 is 14 amino acids. Germline CDR1 reads SGHRS; CDR2 reads YFSETQ. V lost 3 bases and J lost 4; bases outside the gene matches: 6. CDR3 protein: CASSSQGESYGYTF. CDR3 DNA: TGCGCCAGCAGCTCGCAGGGGGAGAGCTATGGCTACACCTTC.

This clone has more than one count but fewer than ten. The chain links TRBV18 to TRBJ2-2; a weak D match, TRBD1 (5 bases). This CDR3 region has 14 residues. Trimming took off 6 bases at V and 1 base at J, with 9 bases between the two ends. CDR1 KGHSH and CDR2 LQKENI come from the germline V gene. The CDR3 is CASSLDKNTGELFF. The CDR3 bases are TGTGCCAGCTCCCTGGACAAGAACACCGGGGAGCTGTTTTTT.

The chain carries TRBV2 and TRBJ1-6; tentative D call: TRBD1 (6 bases). Trimming left V 8 bases short and J 10 bases short, with 15 bases between. The germline V gene encodes CDR1 SNHLY and CDR2 FYNNEI. The CDR3 has 13 residues. The CDR3 reads CASLQGVRSPLHF. The DNA for the CDR3 is TGTGCCAGCTTACAGGGAGTTAGGTCACCCCTCCACTTT.

CDR3: CASSLLAGTYEQYF. The CDR3 nucleotides read TGTGCCAGCAGCTTGTTGGCAGGAACCTACGAGCAGTACTTC. The chain combines TRBV5-6 with TRBJ2-7, with D unresolved. The V and J ends lost 1 base and 2 bases respectively, with 10 bases between them. The CDR3 is 14 amino acids. CDR1 SGHDT and CDR2 YYEEEE come from the germline V gene.

The V and J genes are TRBV27 and TRBJ2-3; a possible D gene is TRBD2 (6 bases). Trimming left V 1 base short and J 11 bases short, with 19 bases between. The germline gives CDR1 MNHEY, CDR2 SMNVEV (reference sequence). This CDR3 spans 15 amino acids. CDR3 residues: CASSLLPGGASMQYF. The CDR3 bases are TGTGCCAGCAGTTTATTGCCGGGCGGGGCCAGTATGCAGTATTTT.

The chain joins TRBV7-3 to TRBJ2-3; TRBD2 matches at 8 bases. This CDR3 is 16 amino acids long. V dropped 5 bases and J dropped 0; count of bases not matched to a gene: 7. Germline CDR1 and CDR2: SGHTA and FQGTGA. CDR3: CASSPGGGISTDTQYF. In DNA, the CDR3 is TGTGCCAGCAGCCCCGGGGGGGGCATTAGCACAGATACGCAGTATTTT.

The chain uses TRBV5-1 and TRBJ1-1, with TRBD1 matching 8 bases. Germline V gives CDR1 SGHRS, CDR2 YFSETQ. Trimming at V came to 4 bases and at J to 5 bases, leaving 7 bases not matched to a gene. CDR3 size: 14 residues. Here the CDR3 DNA reads TGCGCCAGCAGCCTCGGACAGGGTAGAACTGAAGCTTTCTTT. Translation gives CASSLGQGRTEAFF.

The rearrangement links TRBV19 to TRBJ2-6; 8 bases are shared with TRBD1. This CDR3 has 18 residues. V shed 3 bases, J shed 1 base, and the junction held 8 bases outside the gene matches. The germline V gene has CDR1 LNHDA and CDR2 SQIVND (reference sequence). The CDR3 DNA is TGTGCCAGTAGTATTTTGGGACAGGTGATATCTGGGGCCAACGTCCTGACTTTC. This translates into CASSILGQVISGANVLTF.